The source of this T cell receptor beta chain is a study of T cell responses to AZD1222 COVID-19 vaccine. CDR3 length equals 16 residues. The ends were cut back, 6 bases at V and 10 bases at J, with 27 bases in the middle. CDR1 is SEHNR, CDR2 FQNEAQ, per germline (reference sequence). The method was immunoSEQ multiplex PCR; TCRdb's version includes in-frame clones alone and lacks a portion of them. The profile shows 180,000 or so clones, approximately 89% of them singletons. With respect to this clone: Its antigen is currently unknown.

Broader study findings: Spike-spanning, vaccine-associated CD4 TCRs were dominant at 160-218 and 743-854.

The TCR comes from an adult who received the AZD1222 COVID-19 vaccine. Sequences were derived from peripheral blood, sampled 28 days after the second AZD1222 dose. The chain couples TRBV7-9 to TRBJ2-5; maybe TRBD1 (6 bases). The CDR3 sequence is CASSPSWDTPKIGQYF. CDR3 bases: TGTGCCAGCAGTCCAAGCTGGGACACCCCCAAGATCGGCCAGTACTTC. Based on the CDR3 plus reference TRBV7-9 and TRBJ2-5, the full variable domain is DTGVSQNPRHKITKRGQNVTFRCDPISEHNRLYWYRQTLGQGPEFLTYFQNEAQLEKSRLLSDRFSAERPKGSFSTLEIQRTEQGDSAMYLCASSPSWDTPKIGQYFGPGTRLLVL.